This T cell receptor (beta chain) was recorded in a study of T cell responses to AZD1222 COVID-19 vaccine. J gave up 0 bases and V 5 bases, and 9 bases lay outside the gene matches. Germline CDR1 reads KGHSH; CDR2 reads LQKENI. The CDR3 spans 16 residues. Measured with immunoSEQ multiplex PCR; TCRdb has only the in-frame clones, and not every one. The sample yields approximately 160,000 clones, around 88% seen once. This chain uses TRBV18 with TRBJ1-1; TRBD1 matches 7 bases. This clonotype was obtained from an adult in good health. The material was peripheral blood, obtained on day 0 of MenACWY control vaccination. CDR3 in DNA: TGTGCCAGCTCAAAGACCCGGGACAGCTTGAACACTGAAGCTTTCTTT. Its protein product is CASSKTRDSLNTEAFF.